This T cell receptor (beta chain) was identified in a study of identifying expanded T cells in peripheral blood. Notes on the study in general: Roughly two-week clone count variance significantly increased as total template count grew. Roughly 1.2 clones differed between technical replicates, versus roughly 16 and 20 over time.

Healthy donors had no documented immune events, such as infections, while sampled. V was pared by 5 bases and J by 5 bases, with 12 bases between. The CDR3 extends over 12 amino acids. Germline V CDR1 and CDR2: SQVTM, ANQGSEA. The method was immunoSEQ multiplex PCR; TCRdb's version includes in-frame clones alone and lacks a portion of them. The sample contains about 120,000 clones, 75% to 90% of which appear only once. In the case of this clone: Its antigen is unidentified.

V and J are TRBV29-1 and TRBJ1-1; D call uncertain. The specimen was blood. This TCR was sampled from a person between 18 and 75 years old in good health. The CDR3 region is CSVHRGFTEAFF. CDR3 DNA sequence: TGCAGCGTTCACCGTGGGTTTACTGAAGCTTTCTTT.